This TCR beta chain stems from a study of OX40 agonist ivuxolimab in advanced cancers. General notes on the study: The costimulatory receptor OX40 (CD134) was targeted by ivuxolimab, a fully human IgG2 agonistic monoclonal antibody. Patients were allowed to have had prior anti-PD-1, anti-PD-L1 or anti-CTLA-4 therapy, and around 43% of the dose-escalation patients had been treated with checkpoint inhibitors. Partial responses occurred in three dose-escalation patients, of whom one had hepatocellular carcinoma and two had cutaneous melanoma. The paper covers the monotherapy dose-escalation part of the phase I ivuxolimab trial, which included N of about 50 patients. Intravenous ivuxolimab was administered to patients every 2 weeks at six dose levels: 0.01, 0.1, 0.3, 1.5, 3 and 10 mg/kg. Peripheral TCRbeta sequencing was intended to test whether TCR sequence diversity was altered and clonal T-cell expansion was caused by ivuxolimab. A male proportion of roughly 80% and a mean age of approximately 62 years, ranging from about 20 to 85, were recorded for the dose-escalation cohort. Of the approximately 50 dose-escalation patients, hepatocellular carcinoma was present in 19, melanoma in around 15, renal cell carcinoma in 9 and head and neck cancer in 9.

Genomic DNA was extracted from sorted cells for sequencing of the TCRbeta CDR3 region. The immunoSEQ Assay was used for sequencing of TCRbeta CDR3 regions. TCRdb carries this immuneACCESS record with in-frame sequences only. Its versions omit some clonotypes, under half of them owing to an unresolved V gene in the studies checked, with the rest unexplained. This sample lists tens of thousands of clones; approximately 84% were detected once. The ten largest clones capture about a sixth of the sample. The trial excluded patients who had a history of autoimmune disease or who were on systemic immunosuppression. Peripheral blood for TCR sequencing was collected from all dose cohorts at baseline, on cycle 4 day 1, and on cycle 7 day 1. Samples came from an open-label, multicenter, first-in-human phase I dose-escalation trial of ivuxolimab. Adults with locally advanced or metastatic melanoma, renal cell, hepatocellular, or head and neck squamous cell carcinoma were enrolled in the trial. Before TCR sequencing, CD4+ T cells and CD8+ T cells were sorted from peripheral blood as separate populations.

What the authors observed across the whole study: The antigen specificity of the peripheral T cells that underwent clonal expansion was not determined. Low levels of normalized T-cell clonal expansion were also seen in some patients who did not respond. After ivuxolimab, expanded clones were on average more numerous among CD8+ T cells than among CD4+ T cells. Partial responders in the 0.1-3.0 mg/kg groups had among the lowest normalized peripheral clonal expansion, especially among CD8+ T cells. Clonal expansion of both CD4+ and CD8+ blood T cells was observed from baseline to week 6 at doses 0.1 to 3.0 mg/kg.

Inclusive of the bounding cysteine and phenylalanine, the CDR3 is 12 residues long. The kept DNA is CDR3 alone, 36 bases in frame from the first base. CDR1 and CDR2 were assigned from the germline V gene as SGDLS and YYNGEE. V is shortened by 0 bases, J by 5 bases, and the region joining them spans 4 bases. For this clone: There is no known antigen for this receptor. The input lacks base qualities; no much larger clone sits a single base away.

The sample here was CD4+ or CD8+ T cells sorted from blood, taken in a trial of the OX40 agonist ivuxolimab. The source of this sequence is an adult with an advanced solid tumor such as melanoma, head and neck, liver or kidney cancer. The rearranged segments are TRBV9 and TRBJ2-3; the D gene assignment is ambiguous. In nucleotide form, the sequence is TGTGCCAGCAGCGTAGGTCTAGATACGCAGTATTTT. This encodes CASSVGLDTQYF.